Here is one T cell receptor beta chain with its context. The germline V gene has CDR1 SQVTM and CDR2 ANQGSEA. V dropped 3 bases and J dropped 6; count of bases not matched to a gene: 9. This CDR3 comprises 14 residues. In the study's own analysis: Reference gene primer amplification gave estimated nucleated cell counts. The method was immunoSEQ multiplex PCR; TCRdb's version includes in-frame clones alone and lacks a portion of them. Clone size and the V and J calls come from that table; the DNA yielded D and trimming. Of roughly 140,000 clones listed, approximately 91% are singletons. These data originate in a study of blood T cell repertoires in COVID-19. Study details: PBMCs, B-cell-depleted T cells, or T cells provided the cDNA or gDNA that made up the material.

The receptor comes from a man aged 65-85 years with acute or convalescent COVID-19. V is TRBV29-1 and J is TRBJ1-1; 8 bases line up with TRBD1. Sequences were obtained from peripheral blood. This CDR3 reads CSVDASPGGPEAFF. The DNA for the CDR3 is TGCAGCGTTGATGCCTCCCCAGGGGGCCCTGAAGCTTTCTTT.